These 32 T cell receptor beta chains came from one sample sequenced in a study. TCRdb redid the calling of the 5' RACE reads with MiXCR, one entry per CDR3 protein. The sample holds thousands of distinct CDR3 sequences, under 40% seen once. The sequencing sample was made of naive CD4+ T cells sorted from a lymph node. Described subset: naive CD4+ T cells, CD4+CD45RA+CD25-. The receptors originated from a female donor with breast cancer.

Sample share makes this clonotype medium-sized. This chain connects TRBV4-2 to TRBJ1-5, with D tentatively TRBD1 (6 bases). Deletions cut 0 bases from V and 8 bases from J, with 14 bases between. The CDR3 covers 15 residues. CDR1 is LGHNA and CDR2 is YNFKEQ in the germline V gene. The CDR3 loop reads CASSQETGLMEPQHF. For the CDR3, the DNA is TGTGCCAGCAGCCAAGAAACAGGGTTGATGGAGCCCCAGCATTTT.

This clonotype is a singleton in its sample. A much larger clone lies one base from this, so it may be a read error. The rearrangement links TRBV12-3 or TRBV12-4 to TRBJ2-1; D unclear. The ends were cut back, 6 bases at V and 1 base at J, with 19 bases in the middle. There are 17 residues in the CDR3. The CDR3 nucleotides are TGTGCCAGCAGCCCAACGTTCCTGAGAGGTTCCTACAATGAGCAGTTCTTC. As protein: CASSPTFLRGSYNEQFF.

The V call is TRBV10-3, the J call TRBJ2-2, with D possibly being TRBD2 (6 bases). The V gene lost 4 bases and the J gene lost 2 bases, with 17 bases spanning the gap. The CDR3 loop spans 17 amino acids. Germline CDR1 reads ENHRY; CDR2 reads SYGVKD. The CDR3 sequence: CAISATKGDFNTGELFF. In DNA, the CDR3 is TGTGCCATCAGTGCGACGAAAGGGGACTTTAACACCGGGGAGCTGTTTTTT.

The chain links TRBV6-5 to TRBJ1-5; D might be TRBD1 (6 bases). The V gene's germline CDR1 is MNHEY and CDR2 SVGAGI. The CDR3 covers 16 residues. Trimming took off 6 bases at V and 1 base at J, with 16 bases between the two ends. The CDR3 nucleotides are TGTGCCAGCAGCCCTGGGGGGGCAGGAAGCAATCAGCCCCAGCATTTT. Amino acid sequence: CASSPGGAGSNQPQHF.

In its sample, this clonotype is medium-sized. The rearrangement uses TRBV20-1 and TRBJ2-2, with 12 bases fitting TRBD2. V was clipped by 1 base and J by 0 bases; unmatched bases: 3. The CDR3 is made up of 17 amino acids. Germline CDR1 DFQATT, CDR2 SNEGSKA (reference sequence). The CDR3 spells CSARGTSGAANTGELFF. The CDR3, as DNA: TGCAGTGCTAGAGGGACTAGCGGGGCGGCGAACACCGGGGAGCTGTTTTTT.

This clonotype is judged medium-sized. The CDR3 DNA follows: TGTGCCAGCAGTTCTATACAGGGCTCTGGGGCCAACGTCCTGACTTTC. This translates into CASSSIQGSGANVLTF. The chain is built from TRBV12-3 or TRBV12-4 and TRBJ2-6; possible D gene TRBD1, 6 bases. The CDR3 is made up of 16 amino acids. The V end was cut by 4 bases, the J end by 0 bases, with 10 bases between.

This chain links TRBV18 with TRBJ1-2; possibly TRBD1 for D (6 bases). Germline CDR1 KGHSH, CDR2 LQKENI. The CDR3 totals 14 residues. Trimming stripped 3 bases from V and 6 bases from J, with 14 bases between. Here the CDR3 reads CASSPRQDGDGYTF. The CDR3 DNA reads as TGTGCCAGCTCACCCCGACAGGATGGTGATGGCTACACCTTC.

As regards this clonotype: Just one base apart from a much larger clone, this may be a read error. The V call is TRBV5-1, the J call TRBJ1-2; D is unresolved. V was pared by 9 bases and J by 1 base, with 13 bases between. The CDR3 contains 13 residues. The germline CDR1 and CDR2 sequences are SGHRS and YFSETQ. The CDR3 region has the DNA TGCGCCACCCGGCCCGGTATTAACTATGGCTACACCTTC. It encodes CATRPGINYGYTF.

Judged by abundance, this clonotype is medium-sized (0.01 to 0.1%). V is TRBV10-3 and J is TRBJ2-3; perhaps TRBD2 as D (6 bases). Trimming took 4 bases from V and 7 from J, leaving 15 bases between them. This CDR3 has 14 amino acids. The germline gives CDR1 ENHRY, CDR2 SYGVKD. The CDR3 region is CAISVGGSSHTQYF. CDR3 DNA: TGTGCCATCAGTGTCGGGGGTAGCTCGCATACGCAGTATTTT.

Comments on this clonotype: Without the conserved terminal phenylalanine or tryptophan, this CDR3 likely stems from a read error. V and J are TRBV28 and TRBJ1-5; TRBD1 might be the D (5 bases). CDR1 and CDR2 (germline): MDHEN, SYDVKM. The CDR3 consists of 14 residues. The CDR3 region is CASSFTRAGQPQHL. The CDR3 bases are TGTGCAAGCAGTTTTACCAGGGCAGGCCAGCCCCAGCATTTA.

V gene TRBV25-1 combines with J gene TRBJ1-2; 7 bases are shared with TRBD1. The V and J ends lost 7 bases and 7 bases, in that order; junction bases with no gene match: 12. Germline CDR1 is MGHDK and CDR2 is SYGVNS. This CDR3 is 14 amino acids long. The CDR3 protein is CASTSLSGQSGYTF. The CDR3 DNA is TGTGCCAGCACCTCTCTGTCGGGACAGAGTGGCTACACCTTC.

By share, this clonotype counts as medium-sized. The chain uses TRBV10-3 and TRBJ2-1; 11 positions agree with TRBD2. Germline lookup yields CDR1 ENHRY and CDR2 SYGVKD. CDR3 size: 15 residues. With V trimmed by 5 bases and J by 4 bases, 4 bases remained unmatched. The CDR3 region is CAISTTSGGYNEQFF. In nucleotides, the CDR3 is TGTGCCATCAGTACTACTAGCGGGGGATACAATGAGCAGTTCTTC.

This chain joins TRBV4-1 and TRBJ2-3; tentative D call: TRBD2 (6 bases). The germline V gene has CDR1 MGHRA and CDR2 YSYEKL. This CDR3 region has 16 residues. V was cut by 1 base and J by 2 bases, with 13 bases left in between. In DNA, the CDR3 is TGCGCCAGCAGCCAAGTGCGGGGCACTACCACAGATACGCAGTATTTT. The encoded protein is CASSQVRGTTTDTQYF.

There are a few counts of this clonotype. V gene TRBV10-3 combines with J gene TRBJ2-3, with no clear D. Germline lookup yields CDR1 ENHRY and CDR2 SYGVKD. The CDR3 has 12 residues. Trimming left V 0 bases short and J 5 bases short, with 3 bases between. CDR3 nucleotides: TGTGCCATCAGTGAGTCAGTAGATACGCAGTATTTT. It specifies CAISESVDTQYF.

The chain combines TRBV7-2 with TRBJ1-2; a possible D gene is TRBD1 (6 bases). The CDR3 sequence is 14 residues long. V lost 3 bases and J lost 8, with 16 bases in between. Germline values: CDR1 SGHTA, CDR2 FQGNSA. The CDR3 spells CASSFRQSQGGYTF. The CDR3 DNA reads as TGTGCCAGCAGCTTCAGACAATCTCAGGGGGGCTACACCTTC.

The chain combines TRBV12-3 or TRBV12-4 with TRBJ1-1; D is unclear. CDR3 length equals 13 residues. V was clipped by 7 bases and J by 3 bases, with 12 bases between them. The CDR3 nucleotides read TGTGCCAGCATCTTTGATCCGGACACTGAAGCTTTCTTT. Protein: CASIFDPDTEAFF.

The table lists this clonotype with a few counts. CDR3 nucleotide sequence: TGTGCCAGCAGCCGAAAAGCCGGGACAGGGGGCCAGGGCGGGGAGCTGTTTTTT. Translation gives CASSRKAGTGGQGGELFF. This sequence joins TRBV5-6 and TRBJ2-2, with 12 bases fitting TRBD1. V shed 4 bases, J shed 7 bases, and the junction held 14 bases outside the gene matches. Germline CDR1 reads SGHDT; CDR2 reads YYEEEE. The CDR3 totals 18 residues. The whole variable domain, remainder taken from reference TRBV5-6 and TRBJ2-2, is DAGVTQSPTHLIKTRGQQVTLRCSPKSGHDTVSWYQQALGQGPQFIFQYYEEEERQRGNFPDRFSGHQFPNYSSELNVNALLLGDSALYLCASSRKAGTGGQGGELFFGEGSRLTVL.

The chain uses TRBV7-9 and TRBJ2-2; perhaps TRBD1 as D (6 bases). Per germline, CDR1 SEHNR and CDR2 FQNEAQ (reference sequence). V lost 2 bases to trimming and J lost 5 bases, with 18 bases between them. This CDR3 has 17 amino acids. The CDR3 protein is CASSLSHVTGTTGELFF. Here the CDR3 DNA reads TGTGCCAGCAGCTTATCCCATGTCACAGGGACGACCGGGGAGCTGTTTTTT.

A word on this clonotype: In this CDR3 the conserved last residue, phenylalanine or tryptophan, is missing, so a read error is likely. V usage is TRBV4-1 and J usage is TRBJ1-1; D remains ambiguous. Germline loops: CDR1 MGHRA, CDR2 YSYEKL. V lost 4 bases and J 0 bases, leaving 3 bases between the germline ends. CDR3 length: 12 residues. The CDR3 protein is CASSLMNTEAFL. The CDR3 DNA sequence: TGCGCCAGCAGCCTTATGAACACTGAAGCTTTCCTT.

The gene calls are TRBV7-6 and TRBJ2-1; 8 nucleotides agree with TRBD2. Germline CDR1 is SGHVS and CDR2 is FNYEAQ. Trimming took 4 bases from V and 3 from J; bases not matched to a gene: 8. This CDR3 spans 16 amino acids. The CDR3 nucleotides are TGTGCCAGCAGCTCGCCACTAGCGGAGTACTACAATGAGCAGTTCTTC. Translating it yields CASSSPLAEYYNEQFF.

By sample fraction, this clonotype is medium-sized (0.01 to 0.1%). The chain uses TRBV4-1 and TRBJ2-3; TRBD2 matches at 12 bases. This CDR3 region has 17 residues. CDR1 and CDR2 (germline): MGHRA, YSYEKL. V lost 2 bases, J lost 2 bases, and 5 bases stayed unmatched. Written as DNA, the CDR3 is TGCGCCAGCAGCCAATCTGGACTAGCGGGGAACACAGATACGCAGTATTTT. Translation gives CASSQSGLAGNTDTQYF.

V gene TRBV5-6 combines with J gene TRBJ2-3; D is ambiguous. Germline V lookup: CDR1 SGHDT, CDR2 YYEEEE. Trimming took 6 bases from V and 0 from J, leaving 26 bases between them. The CDR3 totals 19 residues. CDR3 residues: CASNRKGYQVEFSTDTQYF. In nucleotides, the CDR3 is TGTGCCAGCAATCGTAAAGGGTACCAAGTAGAGTTTAGCACAGATACGCAGTATTTT. The whole variable domain, filled in from reference TRBV5-6 and TRBJ2-3, reads DAGVTQSPTHLIKTRGQQVTLRCSPKSGHDTVSWYQQALGQGPQFIFQYYEEEERQRGNFPDRFSGHQFPNYSSELNVNALLLGDSALYLCASNRKGYQVEFSTDTQYFGPGTRLTVL.

This chain connects TRBV3-1 to TRBJ2-1; D not resolved. CDR3 length: 11 amino acids. With 1 base removed from V and 9 bases from J, the gap between germline ends came to 4 bases. The germline V gene has CDR1 LGHDT and CDR2 YNNKEL (reference sequence). CDR3 region: CASSQGAEQFF. The CDR3 DNA follows: TGTGCCAGCAGCCAAGGCGCTGAGCAGTTCTTC.

As to this clonotype: A much more abundant neighbour one base away suggests this may be a read error. In DNA form, the CDR3 reads TGTGCCAGCAGCCCCACGTCCATTTCACCCCTCCACTTT. This sequence encodes CASSPTSISPLHF. The J gene is TRBJ1-6, the V gene TRBV7-2; D unresolved. CDR1 is SGHTA and CDR2 is FQGNSA in the germline V gene. The CDR3 is 13 residues long. V lost 5 bases and J lost 9, with 11 bases in between.

The chain couples TRBV27 to TRBJ1-5, with 10 bases identical to TRBD1. J was trimmed by 0 bases and V by 5 bases; bases with no gene match: 13. This CDR3 has 19 amino acids. Germline values: CDR1 MNHEY, CDR2 SMNVEV (reference sequence). The CDR3 region has the DNA TGTGCCAGCAGTCTCCCAGACAGGGGGCTAAGGAATAGCAATCAGCCCCAGCATTTT. Its protein product is CASSLPDRGLRNSNQPQHF.

As regards this clonotype: The junction does not match germline at one end; this may be a read error. The chain recombines TRBV7-6 with TRBJ1-1; D might be TRBD1 (5 bases). Germline CDR1 SGHVS, CDR2 FNYEAQ. There are 14 residues in the CDR3. CDR3 in DNA: TGTGCCAGCAGCTTAGGGACATTGAACACTGAAGCTTCCTTT. Amino acids: CASSLGTLNTEASF.

The CDR3 spells CSAYQGTSSTDTQYF. CDR3 in DNA: TGCAGTGCCTATCAAGGGACATCAAGCACAGATACGCAGTATTTT. The chain has TRBV20-1 and TRBJ2-3; a possible D gene is TRBD1 (6 bases). The germline V gene encodes CDR1 DFQATT and CDR2 SNEGSKA (reference sequence). This CDR3 contains 15 residues. Trimming took off 6 bases at V and 0 bases at J, with 16 bases between the two ends.

This clonotype has a single count. V is TRBV7-2 and J is TRBJ1-4; 11 nucleotides agree with TRBD1. The CDR3 contains 15 residues. Trimming took 6 bases from V and 8 from J; bases not matched to a gene: 8. Germline V gene data show CDR1 as SGHTA and CDR2 as FQGNSA. CDR3 loop: CASRIGQGASEKLFF. The CDR3 coding sequence is TGTGCCAGCAGAATCGGACAGGGGGCATCAGAAAAACTGTTTTTT.

This clonotype was picked up one time. At one end, the junction sequence differs from germline, possibly due to a read error. The chain links TRBV7-9 to TRBJ2-1; 7 positions match TRBD2. The CDR3 totals 14 residues. Germline CDR1 and CDR2: SEHNR and FQNEAQ (reference sequence). The chain's CDR3 is CASSLGSSGREKFF. The CDR3 nucleotides read TGTGCCAGCAGCTTAGGTTCTAGCGGTCGTGAGAAGTTCTTC.

The chain couples TRBV27 to TRBJ1-6, with TRBD1 as a possible D gene (6 bases). Trimming left V 3 bases short and J 7 bases short, with 16 bases between. The CDR3 loop spans 16 amino acids. Germline V gene sequence: CDR1 MNHEY, CDR2 SMNVEV (reference sequence). The CDR3 reads CASSFSGASGNSPLHF. The CDR3 bases are TGTGCCAGCAGTTTTTCGGGGGCGTCGGGAAATTCACCCCTCCACTTT.

By share of the sample, this clonotype is medium-sized. V gene TRBV12-3 or TRBV12-4 combines with J gene TRBJ2-3; D unclear. The CDR3 is made up of 13 amino acids. Trimming stripped 5 bases from V and 5 bases from J, with 11 bases between. The CDR3 reads CASSLGRKDTQYF. The CDR3 nucleotides are TGTGCCAGCAGTCTAGGCCGTAAAGATACGCAGTATTTT.

This clonotype is labeled medium-sized. The V and J genes are TRBV6-1 and TRBJ1-1; D remains ambiguous. Trimming cost V 0 bases and J 3 bases, with 5 bases left between them. The CDR3 is 13 amino acids. The germline V gene has CDR1 MNHNS and CDR2 SASEGT. The CDR3 DNA is TGTGCCAGCAGTGAAGCCTTCGACACTGAAGCTTTCTTT. The encoded protein is CASSEAFDTEAFF.